Below, 15 T cell receptor beta chains from the same sample are listed, as sequenced in a study of Graves' ophthalmopathy and Graves' hyperthyroidism. RNA transcripts served as template for amplifying TCR beta CDR3 sequences. Second-round multiplex PCR came after a first-round RT-PCR that employed HTBI primers. TCRdb reprocessed the multiplex PCR reads via MiXCR and lists one record per CDR3 protein. The repertoire includes 200,000 to 250,000 distinct CDR3 sequences, under 25% of them detected once, and about 46% sits in the top ten. Source material: peripheral blood. The receptors stem from a woman between 45 and 65 years old with Graves' ophthalmopathy.

This chain connects TRBV30 to TRBJ1-3; D is perhaps TRBD1 (5 bases). The germline V and J ends were trimmed by 5 bases and 0 bases, with 5 bases remaining between them. The CDR3 sequence is 12 residues long. Germline loops: CDR1 GTSNPN, CDR2 SVGIG (reference sequence). DNA of the CDR3: TGTGCCTGGGACAGCTCTGGAAACACCATATATTTT. Residues: CAWDSSGNTIYF.

This chain connects TRBV19 to TRBJ1-2, with 11 bases that match TRBD1. The CDR3 loop spans 15 amino acids. In germline, CDR1 is LNHDA, CDR2 SQIVND (reference sequence). V lost 3 bases to trimming and J lost 4 bases; unmatched junction nucleotides: 4. The CDR3 DNA is TGTGCCAGTAGTATCGGACAGGGGGCCAGCTATGGCTACACCTTC. This encodes CASSIGQGASYGYTF.

This clonotype showed up many times. The genes are TRBV18 and TRBJ1-2, with D unclear. With 8 bases removed from V and 0 bases from J, the gap between germline ends came to 13 bases. CDR3 length: 14 residues. Per the germline V gene, CDR1 is KGHSH and CDR2 is LQKENI. CDR3 sequence reads: CASAQMITNYGYTF. CDR3 bases: TGTGCCAGCGCCCAGATGATTACTAACTATGGCTACACCTTC.

Ten or more counts support this clonotype. The V and J genes are TRBV10-3 and TRBJ1-2; TRBD1 aligns across 9 bases. V shed 9 bases, J shed 3 bases, and the junction held 14 bases outside the gene matches. The CDR3 consists of 16 residues. Germline V gene data show CDR1 as ENHRY and CDR2 as SYGVKD. The CDR3 DNA sequence: TGTGCCATAACCACGAGGGCGGGACAGGGAGACTATGGCTACACCTTC. Translated, it gives CAITTRAGQGDYGYTF.

This clonotype appeared a few times. The chain employs TRBV6-1 and TRBJ2-7, with 14 bases that match TRBD2. Trimming removed 5 bases from V and 4 bases from J; junction bases left unmatched: 1. This CDR3 is built from 14 residues. Germline values: CDR1 MNHNS, CDR2 SASEGT. CDR3 sequence: CASSRTSGRYEQYF. The CDR3 DNA is TGTGCCAGCAGTCGGACTAGCGGGAGGTACGAGCAGTACTTC.

The chain uses TRBV6-1 and TRBJ1-1, with no clear D. V lost 4 bases to trimming and J lost 2 bases, with 8 bases between them. CDR1 MNHNS and CDR2 SASEGT come from the germline V gene. This CDR3 has 13 amino acids. The CDR3 sequence: CASSGGFNTEAFF. Here the CDR3 DNA reads TGTGCCAGCAGTGGCGGATTCAACACTGAAGCTTTCTTT.

This clonotype was counted ten times or more. V usage is TRBV18 and J usage is TRBJ2-4; D remains unclear. CDR3 length equals 13 residues. V was trimmed by 3 bases and J by 6 bases, leaving 9 bases between them. The germline V gene has CDR1 KGHSH and CDR2 LQKENI. CDR3 nucleotide sequence: TGTGCCAGCTCACCGGCGGCTGGAAACATTCAGTACTTC. Protein: CASSPAAGNIQYF.

A few counts support this clonotype. The chain is built from TRBV24-1 and TRBJ1-5, with D possibly matching TRBD1 (5 bases). The germline V and J ends were trimmed by 6 bases and 2 bases, with 7 bases remaining between them. CDR1 and CDR2 from the germline V gene are KGHDR and SFDVKD. The CDR3 is 13 residues long. The CDR3 spells CATSRDGNQPQHF. Written as DNA, the CDR3 is TGTGCCACCAGTCGGGACGGCAATCAGCCCCAGCATTTT.

This clonotype was seen many times. The gene calls are TRBV4-2 and TRBJ1-2; D might be TRBD1 (6 bases). Trimming shortened V by 2 bases and J by 2 bases, and 9 bases separated the two germline ends. Germline V lookup: CDR1 LGHNA, CDR2 YNFKEQ. This CDR3 comprises 14 residues. The CDR3 bases are TGTGCCAGCAGCCAACTGGACAGAAACTATGGCTACACCTTC. This codes for CASSQLDRNYGYTF.

This clonotype was observed many times. This sequence joins TRBV2 and TRBJ2-5, with unresolved D. The V gene's germline CDR1 is SNHLY and CDR2 FYNNEI. Deletions cut 2 bases from V and 0 bases from J, with 7 bases between. This CDR3 region has 14 residues. Here the CDR3 reads CASSEPGHQETQYF. In DNA form, the CDR3 reads TGTGCCAGCAGTGAACCGGGCCACCAAGAGACCCAGTACTTC.

There are many counts of this clonotype. The chain uses TRBV11-2 and TRBJ2-7, with a possible D match to TRBD1 (5 bases). This CDR3 comprises 14 residues. Trimming pared 4 bases from V and 4 bases from J, leaving 14 bases between. Germline V CDR1 and CDR2: SGHAT, FQNNGV. CDR3 amino acids: CASSSKGLTYEQYF. The CDR3 DNA is TGTGCCAGCAGCTCCAAGGGGCTAACGTACGAGCAGTACTTC.

At least ten counts were recorded for this clonotype. J is TRBJ2-7 and V is TRBV20-1; 8 positions agree with TRBD2. V lost 3 bases, J lost 4 bases, and 8 bases stayed unmatched. Germline-derived CDR1 and CDR2 are DFQATT and SNEGSKA (reference sequence). This CDR3 comprises 14 residues. The CDR3 bases are TGCAGTGCTAGCGTGGGACTAGGGGTATACGAGCAGTACTTC. Residues: CSASVGLGVYEQYF.

This chain joins TRBV12-3 or TRBV12-4 and TRBJ1-2; TRBD1 might be the D (6 bases). The CDR3 consists of 12 residues. Trimming removed 7 bases from V and 4 bases from J, with 10 bases in between. CDR3 in amino acids: CASTLTGYGYTF. The CDR3 bases are TGTGCCAGCACCTTGACAGGCTATGGCTACACCTTC.

The table lists this clonotype with a few counts. V and J are TRBV11-1 and TRBJ1-1; possibly TRBD1 for D (6 bases). Trimming removed 3 bases at V and 5 bases at J, with 22 bases between. The CDR3 totals 17 residues. Germline V lookup: CDR1 SGHAT, CDR2 FQDESV (reference sequence). In DNA, the CDR3 is TGTGCCAGCAGCTTTCCCTCCGGCGGGGGGCGAGGGACTGAAGCTTTCTTT. This codes for CASSFPSGGGRGTEAFF.

The chain links TRBV6-1 to TRBJ2-7, with 9 bases matching TRBD1. The germline V gene encodes CDR1 MNHNS and CDR2 SASEGT. The CDR3 is 14 residues long. Trimming took 7 bases from V and 2 from J; bases not matched to a gene: 6. DNA of the CDR3: TGTGCCAGCAATCCGGGACAGGGTCCCTACGAGCAGTACTTC. This gives the protein CASNPGQGPYEQYF.